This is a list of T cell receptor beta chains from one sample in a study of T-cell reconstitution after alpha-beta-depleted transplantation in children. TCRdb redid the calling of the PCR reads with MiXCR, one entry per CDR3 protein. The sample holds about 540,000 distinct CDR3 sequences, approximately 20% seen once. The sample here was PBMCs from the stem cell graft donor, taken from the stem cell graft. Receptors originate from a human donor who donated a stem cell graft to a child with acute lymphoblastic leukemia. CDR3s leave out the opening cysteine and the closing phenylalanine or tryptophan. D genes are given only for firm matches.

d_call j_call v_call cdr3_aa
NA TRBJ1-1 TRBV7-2 ASSLRTDKAF
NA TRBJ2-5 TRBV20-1 SASGKAGQRETQY
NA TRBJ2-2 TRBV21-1 ASSPPGLAGGPGTGELF
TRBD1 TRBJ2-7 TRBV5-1 ASSLWTGGSSYEQY
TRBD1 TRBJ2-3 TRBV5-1 ASSTGQGDADTQY
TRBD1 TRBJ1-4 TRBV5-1 ASSPGQDPNEKLF
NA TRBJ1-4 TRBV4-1 ASSLGTLF
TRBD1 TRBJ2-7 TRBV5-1 ASSLDWDRGSYEQY
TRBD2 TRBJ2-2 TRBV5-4 ASSLGYATGLAVYRGELF
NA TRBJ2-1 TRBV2 ASSEKPGQF
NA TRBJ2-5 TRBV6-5 ASSWTGRLGETQY
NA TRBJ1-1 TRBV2 ASRGVEDTEAF
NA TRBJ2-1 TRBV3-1 ASSGDRYNEQF
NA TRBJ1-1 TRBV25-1 ASSESDRAGTEAF
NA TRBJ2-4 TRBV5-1 ASSFEGLDIQY
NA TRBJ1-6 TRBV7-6 ASSLGSSSSYNSPLH
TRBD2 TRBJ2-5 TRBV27 ASSLIAGVQETQY
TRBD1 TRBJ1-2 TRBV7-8 ASSLGTGTSNYGYT
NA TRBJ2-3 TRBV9 ASSVEVADTQY
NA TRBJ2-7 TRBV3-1 ASSPRGFEQY
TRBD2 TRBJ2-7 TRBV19 ASSFLAGPYEQY
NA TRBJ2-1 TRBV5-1 ASSLARDYNEQF
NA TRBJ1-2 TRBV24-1 ATSDLGSYGYT
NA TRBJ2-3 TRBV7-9 ASRDPLGLPRTDTQY
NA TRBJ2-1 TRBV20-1 SASYGEQF
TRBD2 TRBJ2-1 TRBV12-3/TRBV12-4 ASSPGLVNEQF
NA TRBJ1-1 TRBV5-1 ASSFSAGTEAF
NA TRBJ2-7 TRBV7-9 ASSSNYYEQY
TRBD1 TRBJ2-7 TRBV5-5 ASSFGTGVEQY
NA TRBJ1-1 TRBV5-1 ASVTDGKNTEAF
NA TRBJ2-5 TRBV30 AWSDGASTQRTQY
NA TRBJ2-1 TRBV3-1 ASSQGLGLEVEF
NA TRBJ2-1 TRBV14 ASSQVTSLDEQF
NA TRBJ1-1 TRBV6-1 ASTLSGGTEAF
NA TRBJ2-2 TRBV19 ASSIAQGTGELF
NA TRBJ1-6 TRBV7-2 ASGASGNSPLH
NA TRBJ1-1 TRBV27 ASSLSGALTEAF
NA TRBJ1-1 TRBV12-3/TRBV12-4 ASSAITGGTEAF
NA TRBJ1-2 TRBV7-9 ASSFPGDNYGYT
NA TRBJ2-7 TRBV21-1 ASSKMPELGHLSYEQY
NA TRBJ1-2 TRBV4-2 ASSQERQPNYGYT
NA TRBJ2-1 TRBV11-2 ASSLASNEQF
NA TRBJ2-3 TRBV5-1 ASSFLQDTQY
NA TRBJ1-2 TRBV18 ASSPRTDNYGYT
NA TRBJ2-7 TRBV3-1 ASSQSFKQY
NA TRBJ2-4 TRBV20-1 SVQPANLAKNIQY
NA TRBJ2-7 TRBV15 ATSTFDGPHEQY
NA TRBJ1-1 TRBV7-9 ASSLGAGSYPTEAF
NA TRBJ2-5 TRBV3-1 ASNYQETQY
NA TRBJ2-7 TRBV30 AWVVQGGSYEQY
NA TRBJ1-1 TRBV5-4 ATWTEVTEAF
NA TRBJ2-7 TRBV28 ASSWGLNSYEQY
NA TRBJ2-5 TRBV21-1 ASSKVADALAAKVTQY